This TCR beta chain was sequenced in a study of regulatory T cells in long-lasting Graves disease. The overall study: Antithyroid drugs had been taken by newly diagnosed Graves' patients for under 3 months.

Relying on iRepertoire HTBI primers and Arm-PCR of CDR3 regions, the team built TCR beta libraries. TCRdb called the multiplex PCR reads again in MiXCR, with one record for every CDR3 protein. The sample includes hundreds of thousands of distinct CDR3 sequences, roughly 12% of them seen just once. This clonotype was observed many times. The sample's time point: newly diagnosed GD, antithyroid drugs for less than 3 months. After RNA was extracted from PBMCs, the TCR library was made from it. This CDR3 has 16 residues. Trimming took 0 bases from V and 4 from J, leaving 13 bases between them. These same records also appear under a second study, on T cells in Graves' hyperthyroidism and ophthalmopathy. That investigation notes: In the blood, most expanded thyroid clonotypes above 0.001 appeared as well. Model-based prediction identified ophthalmopathy a median 6.5 months prior to its onset.

This sequence joins TRBV12-3 or TRBV12-4 and TRBJ2-1; D is uncertain. Source: peripheral blood mononuclear cells (PBMCs), taken at new diagnosis, from a patient treated with antithyroid drugs. This sequence originates from a man aged 25-40 years with Graves disease. The CDR3 reads CASSLALSVKYNEQFF. In DNA, the CDR3 is TGTGCCAGCAGTTTAGCGCTCAGTGTAAAGTACAATGAGCAGTTCTTC.